The sequence of this TCR beta chain was determined in a study of T-cell memory formation after mild COVID-19. Findings and limits, study-wide: CD4+ contracting clones were mainly CM and EM; CD8+ ones, EMRA.

Each CDR3 protein is one row after TCRdb ran MiXCR on the 5' RACE reads. The table records more than 350,000 distinct CDR3 sequences, 16% of them present only once. In germline, CDR1 is SGHDN, CDR2 FVKESK. The CDR3 runs to 16 residues. The germline V and J ends were trimmed by 0 bases and 0 bases, with 11 bases remaining between them. Concerning this clonotype: The antigen is unknown.

This TCR was sampled from a man aged 18 to 30 who had mild COVID-19 (a few samples of this study predate the infection). Cell type and time point are not known. The V gene is TRBV14, the J gene TRBJ1-2, with a tentative D call TRBD1 (5 bases). The sample taken for sequencing was PBMCs or a T cell subset sorted from them (not recorded which). The CDR3 reads CASSQEWTLTNYGYTF. The CDR3 DNA follows: TGTGCCAGCAGCCAAGAGTGGACACTTACTAACTATGGCTACACCTTC.